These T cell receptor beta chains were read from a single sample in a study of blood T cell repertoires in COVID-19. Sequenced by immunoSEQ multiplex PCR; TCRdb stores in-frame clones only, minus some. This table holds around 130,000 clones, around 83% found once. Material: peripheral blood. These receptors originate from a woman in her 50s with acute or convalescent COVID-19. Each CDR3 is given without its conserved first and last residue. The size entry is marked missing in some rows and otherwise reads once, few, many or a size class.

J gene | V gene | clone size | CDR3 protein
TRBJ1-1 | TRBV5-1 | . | ASSLDPTENTEAF
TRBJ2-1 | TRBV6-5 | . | ASSRDRSGYEQF
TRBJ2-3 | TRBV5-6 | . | ASSLGVSGGAADTQY
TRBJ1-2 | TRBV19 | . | ASTSAGTASNYGYT
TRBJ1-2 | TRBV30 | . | AYRDTYNYGYT
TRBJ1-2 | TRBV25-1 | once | ASSYSDTSGYGYT
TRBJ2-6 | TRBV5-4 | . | ASSIQGASGANVLT
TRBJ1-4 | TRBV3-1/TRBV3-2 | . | ASSPGRGTNEKLF
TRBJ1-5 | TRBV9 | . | ASSVGTTGNQPQH
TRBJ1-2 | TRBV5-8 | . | ASSLGGGSNYGYT
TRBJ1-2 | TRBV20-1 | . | SASLGTGEGRGYGYT
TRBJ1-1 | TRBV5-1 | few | ASSLGVRATEAF
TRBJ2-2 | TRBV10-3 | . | AISESARGAPNTGELF
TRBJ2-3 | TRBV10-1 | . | ASSETERGGGDTQY
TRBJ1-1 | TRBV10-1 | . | ASSQDRGLRAF
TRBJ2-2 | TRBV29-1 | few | SASGGDIRAGELF
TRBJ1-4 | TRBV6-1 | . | ASSEAQYTGGFEKLF
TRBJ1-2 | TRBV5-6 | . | ASSRTQGVDYGYT
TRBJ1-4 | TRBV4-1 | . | ASSPTGVGEKLF
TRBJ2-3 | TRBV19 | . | ASSITSGGHTDTQY
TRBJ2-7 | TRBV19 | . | ASSIGVRDYEQY
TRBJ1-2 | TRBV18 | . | ASSPAGQNYGYT
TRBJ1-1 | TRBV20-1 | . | SASRGWTEAF
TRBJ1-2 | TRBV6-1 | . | ASRSPGYGYT
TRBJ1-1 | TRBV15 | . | ATSRDLTVNTEAF
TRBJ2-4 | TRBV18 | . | ASSQDRVEAKNIQY
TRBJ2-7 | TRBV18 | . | ASSPLPGIYEQY
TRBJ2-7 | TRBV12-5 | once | ASGLALGTGFLEQY
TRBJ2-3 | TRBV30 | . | ACEGQGGADTQY
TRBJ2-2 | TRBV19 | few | ASTSTGPGELF
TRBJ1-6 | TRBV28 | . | ASKPGQGHNSPLH
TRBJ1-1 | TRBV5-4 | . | ASSLPPGGNTEAF
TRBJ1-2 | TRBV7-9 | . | ASSPAGARNYGYT
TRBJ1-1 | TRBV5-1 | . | ASSFTGMNTEAF
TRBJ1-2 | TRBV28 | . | ASSSMGQSYGYT
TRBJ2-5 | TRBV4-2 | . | ASSPRGQRQVITQY
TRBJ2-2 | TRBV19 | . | ASSAWRGVVPGELF
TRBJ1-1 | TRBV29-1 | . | SVERQSATEAF
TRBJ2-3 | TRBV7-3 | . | ASSPTLRDTQY
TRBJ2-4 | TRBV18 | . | ASSVGSKNIQY
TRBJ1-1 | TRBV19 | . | ASSIIGPRRPEAF
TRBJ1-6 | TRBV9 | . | ASSVAGDNSPLH
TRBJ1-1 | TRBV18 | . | ASSQTGQGSTEAF
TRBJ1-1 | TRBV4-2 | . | ASSQVEASRYTEAF
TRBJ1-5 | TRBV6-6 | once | ASAWTANQPQH
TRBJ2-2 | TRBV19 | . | ASRVANRNTGELF
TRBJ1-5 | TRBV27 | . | ASSLTGIGQPQH
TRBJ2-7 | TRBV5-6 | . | ASSLGGPGGYEQY
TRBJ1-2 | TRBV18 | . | ASSQGQGRNGYT
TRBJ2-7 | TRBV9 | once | ASSVGLAGSYEQY
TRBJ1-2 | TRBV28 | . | ASRQSNYGYT
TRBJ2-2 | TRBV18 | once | ASSPPPRTGELF
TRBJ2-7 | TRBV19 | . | ASSIPGTGIYEQY